The 21 T cell receptor beta chains listed next were all sequenced from one sample in a study of cytomegalovirus exposure and HLA in healthy donors. The PCR employed 60 Vbeta primers together with 13 Jbeta primers. Produced via immunoSEQ multiplex PCR; TCRdb's table is partial and in-frame only. The sample consists of around 120,000 clones, approximately 80% of them appearing once. The source material was PBMCs. These receptors originate from a human donor in good health.

The genes are TRBV5-8 and TRBJ2-7; 9 nucleotides agree with TRBD1. Germline CDR1 reads SGHTS; CDR2 reads YDEGEE. Germline trimming cut 4 bases from V and 2 bases from J; bases unmatched to any gene: 4. The CDR3 contains 14 residues. The CDR3 coding sequence is TGTGCCAGCAGCGCGGGACAGGGAACCTACGAGCAGTACTTC. Translation gives CASSAGQGTYEQYF.

The chain is built from TRBV7-2 and TRBJ1-1; 8 bases fit TRBD1. CDR3 length: 15 amino acids. The V and J ends lost 1 base and 10 bases, in that order; junction bases with no gene match: 11. The germline gives CDR1 SGHTA, CDR2 FQGNSA. The chain's CDR3 is CASSLVGQGRLGAFF. DNA of the CDR3: TGTGCCAGCAGCTTAGTAGGACAGGGTCGCCTGGGAGCTTTCTTT.

The chain uses TRBV6-1 and TRBJ2-1, with 8 bases matching TRBD2. In germline, CDR1 is MNHNS, CDR2 SASEGT. The CDR3 totals 15 residues. After removal of 3 bases from V and 9 bases from J, the junction contained 10 bases not matched to a gene. CDR3 nucleotides: TGTGCCAGCAGTGATGCGACTAGCGCTACGGTTGAGCAGTTCTTC. Encoded protein: CASSDATSATVEQFF.

This clone was detected only a few times. The chain has TRBV18 and TRBJ2-5; D is unresolved. Trimming cost V 2 bases and J 5 bases, with 6 bases left between them. This CDR3 spans 12 amino acids. Germline lookup yields CDR1 KGHSH and CDR2 LQKENI. CDR3 protein: CASSPNRETQYF. In nucleotides, the CDR3 is TGTGCCAGCTCACCAAACCGGGAGACCCAGTACTTC.

There are a few counts of this clone. This chain connects TRBV5-1 to TRBJ1-4; 7 bases align to TRBD1. V was pared by 4 bases and J by 3 bases, with 3 bases of the junction left unmatched. CDR1 and CDR2 from the germline V gene are SGHRS and YFSETQ. The CDR3 loop spans 14 amino acids. The CDR3, as DNA: TGCGCCAGCAGCCCGGGACAGCCTAATGAAAAACTGTTTTTT. Its translation: CASSPGQPNEKLFF.

This clone showed up just a few times. This chain uses TRBV5-6 with TRBJ1-1, with 8 bases aligning to TRBD1. This CDR3 is 14 amino acids long. Unmatched junction bases numbered 4, after V lost 5 bases and J lost 1 base. The germline gives CDR1 SGHDT, CDR2 YYEEEE. The CDR3 DNA is TGTGCCAGCAGAAAAACAGGGGGGAACACTGAAGCTTTCTTT. Translation: CASRKTGGNTEAFF. Complete variable domain (other parts from reference TRBV5-6 and TRBJ1-1): DAGVTQSPTHLIKTRGQQVTLRCSPKSGHDTVSWYQQALGQGPQFIFQYYEEEERQRGNFPDRFSGHQFPNYSSELNVNALLLGDSALYLCASRKTGGNTEAFFGQGTRLTVV.

This clone was detected a few times. The chain carries TRBV5-6 and TRBJ1-1; a weak D match, TRBD1 (6 bases). This CDR3 spans 15 amino acids. In germline, CDR1 is SGHDT, CDR2 YYEEEE. The V end lost 5 bases, the J end lost 0 bases, and 14 bases lay between the germline ends. In DNA, the CDR3 is TGTGCCAGCAGACAGAAAGGGGGAATGAACACTGAAGCTTTCTTT. Translated: CASRQKGGMNTEAFF.

The rearrangement uses TRBV4-2 and TRBJ1-2, with TRBD1 identical over 7 bases. The CDR3 sequence is 17 residues long. J lost 4 bases, V lost 1 base, and 12 bases had no gene match. Germline values: CDR1 LGHNA, CDR2 YNFKEQ. CDR3 bases: TGTGCCAGCAGCCAAGCCGAATCCCGACAGGGCGCCTATGGCTACACCTTC. Encoded protein: CASSQAESRQGAYGYTF.

The rearrangement links TRBV10-3 to TRBJ1-2, with D maybe TRBD1 (6 bases). The germline V and J ends were trimmed by 2 bases and 4 bases, with 17 bases remaining between them. The CDR3 covers 16 residues. The germline CDR1 and CDR2 sequences are ENHRY and SYGVKD. The CDR3 sequence is CAISEPLGKDSYGYTF. DNA for the CDR3: TGTGCCATCAGTGAGCCCCTGGGAAAGGACAGCTATGGCTACACCTTC.

This chain joins TRBV28 and TRBJ2-5, with D maybe TRBD1 (6 bases). The DNA matches TRBJ2-7 better at its end, which makes the J call doubtful. The CDR3 covers 12 residues. Germline V gene sequence: CDR1 MDHEN, CDR2 SYDVKM. The CDR3 sequence: CASSAQGYEQYF. The CDR3 region has the DNA TGTGCCAGCAGTGCACAGGGCTACGAGCAGTACTTC.

The chain uses TRBV7-2 and TRBJ2-3; D perhaps matches TRBD1 (6 bases). V was clipped by 1 base and J by 2 bases, with 7 bases between them. Germline CDR1 reads SGHTA; CDR2 reads FQGNSA. This CDR3 is 14 amino acids long. The CDR3 region is CASSLDRDTDTQYF. CDR3 nucleotide sequence: TGTGCCAGCAGCTTAGACAGGGACACAGATACGCAGTATTTT.

J is TRBJ1-2 and V is TRBV10-3, with D perhaps TRBD1 (5 bases). V was shortened by 1 base and J by 3 bases, with 9 bases between the two germline ends. Germline V gives CDR1 ENHRY, CDR2 SYGVKD. The CDR3 runs to 14 residues. The CDR3 reads CAISEYRSDYGYTF. The CDR3 DNA sequence: TGTGCCATCAGTGAGTACAGGAGTGACTATGGCTACACCTTC.

The chain couples TRBV5-6 to TRBJ2-2, with unresolved D. The CDR3 contains 15 residues. Germline V lookup: CDR1 SGHDT, CDR2 YYEEEE. V was cut by 0 bases and J by 0 bases, with 6 bases left in between. The DNA of the CDR3 is TGTGCCAGCAGCTTGGCACACGCGAACACCGGGGAGCTGTTTTTT. This sequence encodes CASSLAHANTGELFF.

As DNA, the CDR3 is TGTGCCATCAGTTCCACAGGGTCTGAAGCTTTCTTT. Its translation: CAISSTGSEAFF. The rearrangement links TRBV10-3 to TRBJ1-1; D is possibly TRBD1 (6 bases). The CDR3 extends over 12 amino acids. Trimming took 5 bases from V and 6 from J, leaving 10 bases between them. Germline-derived CDR1 and CDR2 are ENHRY and SYGVKD.

This chain links TRBV28 with TRBJ1-5, with D possibly being TRBD1 (5 bases). CDR1 is MDHEN, CDR2 SYDVKM, per germline. The CDR3 is 14 residues long. V was clipped by 3 bases and J by 6 bases, with 12 bases between them. CDR3 loop: CASSFGGTGQPQHF. The CDR3 coding sequence is TGTGCCAGCAGTTTCGGCGGGACGGGTCAGCCCCAGCATTTT.

The rearrangement joins TRBV5-1 to TRBJ2-5; possible D gene TRBD2, 5 bases. Germline CDR1 and CDR2: SGHRS and YFSETQ. V lost 1 base, J lost 5 bases, and 21 bases lay in between. The CDR3 sequence is 17 residues long. As DNA, the CDR3 is TGCGCCAGCAGCTTGCTGGGCGTCCCCACGGGGTCCGAGACCCAGTACTTC. Translated: CASSLLGVPTGSETQYF.

In its sample, this clone was seen a few times. J is TRBJ2-3 and V is TRBV7-9, with D maybe TRBD2 (6 bases). Trimming took 3 bases from V and 1 from J, leaving 8 bases between them. The CDR3 has 14 amino acids. The germline V gene encodes CDR1 SEHNR and CDR2 FQNEAQ (reference sequence). The CDR3 loop is CASSFGGGTDTQYF. As DNA, the CDR3 is TGTGCCAGCAGCTTTGGCGGGGGCACAGATACGCAGTATTTT. Complete variable domain (other parts from reference TRBV7-9 and TRBJ2-3): DTGVSQNPRHKITKRGQNVTFRCDPISEHNRLYWYRQTLGQGPEFLTYFQNEAQLEKSRLLSDRFSAERPKGSFSTLEIQRTEQGDSAMYLCASSFGGGTDTQYFGPGTRLTVL.

This chain uses TRBV2 with TRBJ1-5, with D possibly being TRBD1 (6 bases). Trimming removed 1 base from V and 0 bases from J, with 10 bases in between. CDR1 is SNHLY and CDR2 is FYNNEI in the germline V gene. CDR3 length equals 16 residues. CDR3 coding DNA: TGTGCCAGCAGTGAAGAACAGGGATATAGCAATCAGCCCCAGCATTTT. Protein product: CASSEEQGYSNQPQHF.

The rearrangement joins TRBV6-6 to TRBJ2-2; D not certain. Germline V gene sequence: CDR1 MNHNY, CDR2 SVGAGI (reference sequence). Trimming took 4 bases from V and 1 from J, leaving 4 bases between them. There are 13 residues in the CDR3. CDR3: CASSLQNTGELFF. CDR3 DNA sequence: TGTGCCAGCAGTTTACAGAACACCGGGGAGCTGTTTTTT.

This chain joins TRBV2 and TRBJ1-3; D is unresolved. Germline CDR1 is SNHLY and CDR2 is FYNNEI. Trimming pared 3 bases from V and 0 bases from J, leaving 6 bases between. This CDR3 region has 14 residues. The CDR3, as DNA: TGTGCCAGCAGTGAGGACTACTCTGGAAACACCATATATTTT. Translation: CASSEDYSGNTIYF.

This clone appeared a few times. The chain employs TRBV30 and TRBJ2-5, with D possibly TRBD2 on 5 matching bases. The CDR3 consists of 11 residues. The V end was cut by 3 bases, the J end by 3 bases, with 5 bases between. Germline CDR1 is GTSNPN and CDR2 is SVGIG (reference sequence). The CDR3: CAWRGEETQYF. In DNA, the CDR3 is TGTGCCTGGAGGGGAGAAGAGACCCAGTACTTC.